Following are 20 T cell receptor beta chains from one sample sequenced in a study of cytomegalovirus exposure and HLA in healthy donors. In the PCR, 60 Vbeta and 13 Jbeta primers were used. Clones were read by immunoSEQ multiplex PCR, and TCRdb kept only the in-frame ones, dropping some. This table holds roughly 150,000 clones, roughly 75% found once. Sequencing was performed on PBMCs. These receptors originate from a man between 18 and 35 years old in good health and CMV-seropositive.

The chain employs TRBV29-1 and TRBJ2-3; tentatively, D is TRBD1 (5 bases). V was clipped by 7 bases and J by 0 bases, with 8 bases between them. Germline V gene sequence: CDR1 SQVTM, CDR2 ANQGSEA. The length of the CDR3 is 12 residues. The CDR3 loop is CSGGVSTDTQYF. The DNA for the CDR3 is TGCAGCGGGGGCGTTAGCACAGATACGCAGTATTTT.

The chain uses TRBV27 and TRBJ2-1; D is possibly TRBD2 (5 bases). V shed 6 bases and J shed 5 bases, with 20 bases lying between them. The CDR3 totals 16 residues. The germline CDR1 and CDR2 sequences are MNHEY and SMNVEV (reference sequence). CDR3 residues: CASRAGLTKPNNEQFF. The CDR3 coding sequence is TGTGCCAGCAGGGCTGGACTCACAAAACCAAACAATGAGCAGTTCTTC.

This chain joins TRBV10-3 and TRBJ2-7; TRBD2 agrees at 16 bases. Germline values: CDR1 ENHRY, CDR2 SYGVKD. V was pared by 8 bases and J by 3 bases, with 16 bases of the junction left unmatched. The CDR3 contains 19 residues. CDR3 in amino acids: CAIAARGSGTSGRDYEQYF. The CDR3 nucleotides are TGTGCCATCGCAGCCCGTGGGTCAGGGACTAGCGGGAGGGACTACGAGCAGTACTTC.

Here the CDR3 reads CASSLDRGTDTQYF. The CDR3 bases are TGTGCCAGCAGCTTGGACAGGGGTACAGATACGCAGTATTTT. J is TRBJ2-3 and V is TRBV5-4, with 7 bases identical to TRBD1. The CDR3 covers 14 residues. The germline V gene encodes CDR1 SGHNT and CDR2 YYREEE (reference sequence). With V trimmed by 0 bases and J by 3 bases, 1 base remained unmatched.

V gene TRBV28 combines with J gene TRBJ1-5; 9 nucleotides align to TRBD1. CDR1 and CDR2 (germline): MDHEN, SYDVKM. The CDR3 consists of 18 residues. V dropped 5 bases and J dropped 2; count of bases not matched to a gene: 13. CDR3 DNA sequence: TGTGCCAGCAGTGCCGGGACAGGGTCTTTTTCCGGCAATCAGCCCCAGCATTTT. Its protein product is CASSAGTGSFSGNQPQHF.

The CDR3 region has the DNA TGTGCCAGCAGTTACTCGCAGGGACTAACTGAAGCTTTCTTT. This encodes CASSYSQGLTEAFF. The chain carries TRBV6-5 and TRBJ1-1, with a possible D match to TRBD1 (5 bases). Germline-derived CDR1 and CDR2 are MNHEY and SVGAGI. The germline V and J ends were trimmed by 0 bases and 5 bases, with 10 bases remaining between them. The CDR3 contains 14 residues.

This clone came up once. The chain carries TRBV14 and TRBJ2-1, with TRBD2 matching over 12 bases. CDR1 is SGHDN, CDR2 FVKESK, per germline. Losses at the gene ends were 4 bases for V and 2 bases for J; bases not matched to a gene: 3. This CDR3 spans 16 amino acids. This chain's CDR3 is CASSRWTSGTYNEQFF. In DNA form, the CDR3 reads TGTGCCAGCAGCCGTTGGACTAGCGGGACCTACAATGAGCAGTTCTTC. The full variable domain, completed using reference TRBV14 and TRBJ2-1, is EAGVTQFPSHSVIEKGQTVTLRCDPISGHDNLYWYRRVMGKEIKFLLHFVKESKQDESGMPNNRFLAERTGGTYSTLKVQPAELEDSGVYFCASSRWTSGTYNEQFFGPGTRLTVL.

The J gene is TRBJ2-1, the V gene TRBV7-9; weak D call: TRBD2 (6 bases). The CDR3 is 12 amino acids. The V gene lost 1 base and the J gene lost 10 bases, with 8 bases spanning the gap. Germline V CDR1 and CDR2: SEHNR, FQNEAQ (reference sequence). CDR3 residues: CASSLDGGEQFF. For the CDR3, the DNA is TGTGCCAGCAGCTTAGATGGGGGGGAGCAGTTCTTC. The variable domain in full, with the rest retrieved from reference TRBV7-9 and TRBJ2-1, is DTGVSQNPRHKITKRGQNVTFRCDPISEHNRLYWYRQTLGQGPEFLTYFQNEAQLEKSRLLSDRFSAERPKGSFSTLEIQRTEQGDSAMYLCASSLDGGEQFFGPGTRLTVL.

This rearrangement joins TRBV9 to TRBJ2-7, with a possible D match to TRBD1 (5 bases). V was trimmed by 3 bases and J by 3 bases, leaving 13 bases between them. Germline lookup yields CDR1 SGDLS and CDR2 YYNGEE. CDR3 size: 14 residues. CDR3 nucleotides: TGTGCCAGCAGCGCCATAGGGGCAGACTACGAGCAGTACTTC. Protein sequence: CASSAIGADYEQYF. The full variable domain, with the rest looked up from reference TRBV9 and TRBJ2-7, is DSGVTQTPKHLITATGQRVTLRCSPRSGDLSVYWYQQSLDQGLQFLIQYYNGEERAKGNILERFSAQQFPDLHSELNLSSLELGDSALYFCASSAIGADYEQYFGPGTRLTVT.

The chain recombines TRBV19 with TRBJ1-1, with D hard to call. Trimming shortened V by 6 bases and J by 0 bases, and 20 bases separated the two germline ends. Germline CDR1 is LNHDA and CDR2 is SQIVND (reference sequence). This CDR3 contains 17 residues. The CDR3 reads CASRSLSAGNMNTEAFF. CDR3 nucleotides: TGTGCCAGTAGATCCCTCTCCGCGGGGAACATGAACACTGAAGCTTTCTTT.

The V and J genes are TRBV2 and TRBJ2-7; D is perhaps TRBD1 (6 bases). The CDR3 runs to 11 residues. V lost 3 bases and J 9 bases, leaving 9 bases between the germline ends. The germline CDR1 and CDR2 sequences are SNHLY and FYNNEI. The CDR3 DNA is TGTGCCAGCAGTGAGAACAGGGTGCAGTACTTC. This sequence encodes CASSENRVQYF.

This clone occurred once. The V gene is TRBV5-1, the J gene TRBJ1-1, with a possible D match to TRBD1 (5 bases). The germline CDR1 and CDR2 sequences are SGHRS and YFSETQ. This CDR3 has 15 residues. The germline V and J ends were trimmed by 0 bases and 0 bases, with 9 bases remaining between them. The DNA of the CDR3 is TGCGCCAGCAGCTTGGAGACAGCCATGAACACTGAAGCTTTCTTT. This encodes CASSLETAMNTEAFF.

This chain joins TRBV7-6 and TRBJ2-2; a possible D gene is TRBD1 (6 bases). Trimming took 4 bases from V and 3 from J, leaving 9 bases between them. This CDR3 is built from 14 residues. Germline V gives CDR1 SGHVS, CDR2 FNYEAQ. CDR3 sequence (DNA): TGTGCCAGCAGCTCTGGACAGTACACCGGGGAGCTGTTTTTT. The encoded protein is CASSSGQYTGELFF. Complete variable domain (other parts from reference TRBV7-6 and TRBJ2-2): GAGVSQSPRYKVTKRGQDVALRCDPISGHVSLYWYRQALGQGPEFLTYFNYEAQQDKSGLPNDRFSAERPEGSISTLTIQRTEQRDSAMYRCASSSGQYTGELFFGEGSRLTVL.

The chain employs TRBV6-5 and TRBJ1-2; D gene unclear. Germline CDR1 is MNHEY and CDR2 is SVGAGI. The CDR3 has 13 residues. The germline V and J ends were trimmed by 9 bases and 6 bases, with 17 bases remaining between them. CDR3 in DNA: TGTGCCAGTTTACCATTCTCAGGCCATGGCTACACCTTC. Protein: CASLPFSGHGYTF.

V is TRBV6-4 and J is TRBJ1-5; TRBD1 might be the D (6 bases). This CDR3 region has 13 residues. V was pared by 5 bases and J by 9 bases, with 14 bases between. CDR1 is MRHNA, CDR2 SNTAGT, per germline. The CDR3 DNA sequence: TGTGCCAGCAGTAAGGAACAGGGATGGCCCCAGCATTTT. The encoded protein is CASSKEQGWPQHF.

The rearrangement links TRBV28 to TRBJ2-7; D is uncertain. The CDR3 length is 16 residues. Germline V CDR1 and CDR2: MDHEN, SYDVKM. Trimming left V 2 bases short and J 2 bases short, with 16 bases between. CDR3 amino acids: CASSLEDPILAYEQYF. The CDR3 DNA reads TGTGCCAGCAGTTTAGAGGATCCAATACTTGCCTACGAGCAGTACTTC.

The chain couples TRBV2 to TRBJ1-1; tentative D call: TRBD1 (6 bases). V was pared by 0 bases and J by 3 bases, with 17 bases between. The V gene's germline CDR1 is SNHLY and CDR2 FYNNEI. The CDR3 loop spans 17 amino acids. CDR3 bases: TGTGCCAGCAGTGAAGCCATGACCTGGGAGGGGGACACTGAAGCTTTCTTT. Residues: CASSEAMTWEGDTEAFF.

CDR3 bases: TGCGCCAGCAGCCAAGATTGGGTCCGCCAGGGGGGCTACCACCAAGAGACCCAGTACTTC. Translation gives CASSQDWVRQGGYHQETQYF. The chain carries TRBV4-1 and TRBJ2-5, with a tentative D call TRBD1 (7 bases). V lost 0 bases and J lost 0, with 23 bases in between. The germline V gene has CDR1 MGHRA and CDR2 YSYEKL. The CDR3 has 20 amino acids.

This clone was seen more than once but under ten times. The gene calls are TRBV5-1 and TRBJ2-7; 9 bases are shared with TRBD1. This CDR3 contains 15 residues. After removal of 5 bases from V and 8 bases from J, the junction contained 14 bases not matched to a gene. Germline V gene lookup returns CDR1 SGHRS and CDR2 YFSETQ. The CDR3 DNA sequence: TGCGCCAGCAGGGAAACCCAGGGGACAGGGAATAAGCAGTACTTC. Its protein is CASRETQGTGNKQYF.

This clone was found once. V is TRBV5-1 and J is TRBJ2-7; 9 bases line up with TRBD2. V gave up 2 bases and J gave up 2 bases; unmatched junction bases: 5. The CDR3 is 15 amino acids. Germline loops: CDR1 SGHRS, CDR2 YFSETQ. The CDR3 DNA sequence: TGCGCCAGCAGCTTCGCGGGAGGGTTTGCCTACGAGCAGTACTTC. Translating gives CASSFAGGFAYEQYF.